This TCR beta chain derives from a study of regulatory T cells in long-lasting Graves disease. Study context: Newly diagnosed Graves' patients had under 3 months of antithyroid drugs.

The sample's time point: newly diagnosed GD, antithyroid drugs for less than 3 months. TCR sequences were obtained from RNA taken from PBMCs. There are many counts of this clonotype. Building of the TCR beta libraries involved iRepertoire HTBI primers and Arm-PCR of CDR3 regions. From the multiplex PCR reads, TCRdb called clonotypes with MiXCR, one entry per CDR3 protein. The data contain hundreds of thousands of distinct CDR3 sequences, about a sixth of them singletons. Trimming left V 1 base short and J 5 bases short, with 9 bases between. CDR1 is SEHNR, CDR2 FQNEAQ, per germline (reference sequence). The length of the CDR3 is 14 residues.

The sequencing used peripheral blood mononuclear cells (PBMCs), collected at new diagnosis, from a patient treated with antithyroid drugs. This receptor was identified in a female donor with Graves disease. The chain links TRBV7-9 to TRBJ2-1, with D perhaps TRBD2 (6 bases). The CDR3 loop is CASSLDGGHNEQFF. CDR3 nucleotide sequence: TGTGCCAGCAGCTTAGACGGAGGGCACAATGAGCAGTTCTTC.